This entry features one TCR beta chain sequence. What this receptor recognizes is not known. Base qualities are missing; no much larger clone stands one base away. As encoded in the germline V gene, CDR1 is SGHTA while CDR2 is FQGNSA. There are 14 amino acids in the CDR3, from cysteine to phenylalanine inclusive. Only the CDR3 part of the read is kept: 42 bases, read in frame from the first base. The donors were a few dozen Caucasian individuals from Russia, aged roughly 6 to 100 years, who were systemically healthy. Approximately 9 milliliters of peripheral blood were collected from each donor into EDTA-treated Vacutainer tubes. Ficoll-Paque density-gradient centrifugation was used to isolate PBMCs, with at least 6 million obtained per sample. Total RNA, at least 5 micrograms per sample, was extracted from PBMCs with Trizol reagent. For every donor, an aliquot of PBMCs went through flow cytometry to measure the percentages of naive CD45RAhigh/CD27high T cells.

This sample was included in a study of blood T cells in healthy people across ages (dated by TCRdb to 2015 to 2017). As for the study more broadly: In model experiments, template switching captured about one uniquely barcoded TCR beta cDNA molecule for every two T cells. Using deep sequencing normalized with unique cDNA molecular identifiers, the study measured how TCR beta repertoire diversity changes with age. The study analyzed two additional independent replicas of 1 million unique cDNA reads from the same blood draw for two donors, one aged 18 to 30 and one aged 80 or older. Donors of different ages were randomly distributed across sequencing lanes to avoid experimental bias. Donors were grouped into four age groups: young (average about 15 years), middle-aged (roughly 40), aged (around 60) and long-lived (about 89).

Libraries were made using 5' RACE. TCRdb names Illumina HiSeq 2500 as the instrument used. A second PCR of about 6 to 11 cycles was performed with a sample-barcoded 5' primer and a J-beta primer mix. A template-switch 5' adaptor carrying 12 random nucleotides introduced a unique molecular identifier onto each TCR beta cDNA molecule. At least 2.5 million CDR3-containing paired-end reads were obtained from each sample. All of the RNA was converted into first-strand cDNA using the Mint cDNA synthesis kit, with a TRBC-specific oligonucleotide serving as the primer. All cDNA was treated with uracil-DNA glycosylase and then went through a first 18-cycle PCR with the universal primers M1SS and BC2_uni_R. Turning to the authors' computational methods: Normalization of each sample was performed by random selection of 1 million high-quality reads, each carrying a distinct molecular identifier. Reads with shared molecular identifiers were discarded instead of being binned into consensus sequences. MiTCR, run with a Q25 quality threshold and the strictest error-elimination algorithm, handled CDR3 identification, clonotype clustering and error correction. A nonparametric unseen species model with Euler transformation was used to estimate lower-bound total TCR beta diversity. TCRdb reworked the public reads: Q25 trimming with fastp, MiXCR clone assembly, productive beta chains retained. Rows with a matching CDR3 protein are joined into one entry that keeps the most common DNA and genes. These V and J calls rely on TCRdb rather than the paper's analysis. The sample table lists about 680,000 distinct CDR3 sequences, 49% of them with a count of one. The ten largest clones capture roughly 30% of the sample.

Results and caveats for the whole study, not just this receptor: Estimates of total diversity based on one million sequenced T cells were regarded as lower bounds and as underestimates. The CMV infection status of donors was not known, potentially confounding age-related changes in expanded clonotypes. As age increased, observed TCR beta diversity per million T cells dropped in a roughly linear way, and a significant reduction was already evident by age 40. Since profiling was done on bulk unsorted PBMCs, naive and antigen-experienced compartments could not be conclusively compared. Compared with the aged group, the long-lived group had more naive CD4+ T cells, fewer expanded clones and increased TCR diversity, suggesting age selection. The percentage of naive T cells measured by flow cytometry correlated strongly with observed TCR beta diversity.

The sequencing input was blood. The rearranged chain carries TRBV7-2 and TRBJ2-4, with 9 middle bases fitting TRBD2. The end of the DNA is better explained by TRBJ2-7, so the J call may be wrong. The clonotype comes from a woman aged 55-70 years in good health. The base sequence is TGTGCCAGCAGCTTAATGAGAGCGGGAGGCGAGCAGTACTTC. Its coded protein is CASSLMRAGGEQYF.